This TCR beta chain was documented in a study of CD8 T cells in ankylosing spondylitis. TCRdb itself ran the 5' RACE reads through MiXCR, one entry per CDR3 protein. The table lists about 30,000 distinct CDR3 sequences, about 5.1% of them singletons. Findings and caveats of the study: Some of these motif variants have turned up before, in reports on reactive arthritis synovial fluid and blood. With a CD8+ phenotype, disease-linked clones were relatively rare in peripheral blood.

Concerning this clonotype: Its antigen is not known.

The clonotype was recovered from a female donor with ankylosing spondylitis or in good health (not recorded which). The specimen sequenced was blood, either unsorted or a sorted T cell fraction (not recorded which).

The CDR3 DNA reads as TGTGCCAGCAGCGTAGCCCACGGACAGGCCTACGAGCAGTACTTC. Its translation: CASSVAHGQAYEQYF. The chain carries TRBV9 and TRBJ2-7; 7 bases agree with TRBD1. Germline lookup yields CDR1 SGDLS and CDR2 YYNGEE. The J segment lost 2 bases and the V segment lost 0 bases, leaving 5 bases of the junction unmatched. This CDR3 is 15 amino acids long.